One sample yielded the 10 T cell receptor beta chains listed below, sequenced in a study of human T cells and chemical hapten exposure. Each CDR3 protein gets one entry after TCRdb re-called the RACE reads with MiXCR. The sample consists of 80,000 to 100,000 distinct CDR3 sequences, 27% of them appearing once. Time point: patch test 3, about 24 weeks after DPC sensitization. The treatment was: therapeutic diphenylcyclopropenone sensitization with weekly scalp DPC. Source: whole blood, taken in connection with sensitization to the hapten diphenylcyclopropenone (DPC). These receptors were collected from a man aged 35-49 years with alopecia areata. Some clones in this sample may be carry-over from other donors' samples.

In its sample, this clonotype was seen a few times. This sequence joins TRBV24-1 and TRBJ2-1; D remains ambiguous. The V gene lost 4 bases and the J gene lost 6 bases, with 9 bases spanning the gap. From germline, CDR1 is KGHDR and CDR2 SFDVKD. The CDR3 sequence is 13 residues long. The CDR3 coding sequence is TGTGCCACCAGTGAAATCCTTACCAATGAGCAGTTCTTC. This encodes CATSEILTNEQFF.

This clonotype appeared once. The rearrangement joins TRBV3-1 to TRBJ2-7; possible D gene TRBD1, 6 bases. Trimming left V 5 bases short and J 5 bases short, with 13 bases between. The CDR3 is 13 residues long. Germline-derived CDR1 and CDR2 are LGHDT and YNNKEL (reference sequence). The CDR3 region has the DNA TGTGCCAGCAGCACCTTGGGGGCGAACGAGCAGTACTTC. Protein sequence: CASSTLGANEQYF.

This clonotype was seen only a few times. The chain combines TRBV5-4 with TRBJ2-7; 8 positions agree with TRBD1. The CDR3 has 14 amino acids. The V and J ends lost 4 bases and 3 bases, in that order; junction bases with no gene match: 6. CDR1 SGHNT and CDR2 YYREEE come from the germline V gene (reference sequence). The CDR3 nucleotides read TGTGCCAGCAGCCAGAGGACAGGGTTCTACGAGCAGTACTTC. Protein product: CASSQRTGFYEQYF.

This clonotype was counted between two and nine times. This sequence joins TRBV28 and TRBJ2-7, with TRBD2 matching 7 bases. This CDR3 is built from 15 residues. Germline-derived CDR1 and CDR2 are MDHEN and SYDVKM. Trimming at V came to 6 bases and at J to 0 bases, leaving 8 bases not matched to a gene. The CDR3 here is CASRPPAGNSYEQYF. Written as DNA, the CDR3 is TGTGCCAGCAGACCCCCAGCGGGGAACTCCTACGAGCAGTACTTC.

CDR3 protein: CASSPQQGIEQYF. DNA of the CDR3: TGTGCCAGCAGCCCTCAACAGGGGATCGAGCAGTACTTC. The chain employs TRBV7-9 and TRBJ2-7; 7 nucleotides agree with TRBD1. The J segment lost 6 bases and the V segment lost 5 bases, leaving 7 bases of the junction unmatched. Germline CDR1 reads SEHNR; CDR2 reads FQNEAQ (reference sequence). The CDR3 has 13 residues.

Only a few counts were recorded for this clonotype. The chain links TRBV7-2 to TRBJ2-1; 7 nucleotides match TRBD2. The CDR3 has 16 amino acids. V trimming: 5 bases; J trimming: 6 bases; junction bases outside the gene matches: 13. Germline V gene data show CDR1 as SGHTA and CDR2 as FQGNSA. CDR3 loop: CASSVTRAGVGNEQFF. CDR3 sequence (DNA): TGTGCCAGCAGCGTCACGAGGGCGGGAGTGGGCAATGAGCAGTTCTTC.

The gene calls are TRBV6-2 or TRBV6-3 and TRBJ1-2; D is unclear. The V gene's germline CDR1 is MNHEY and CDR2 SVGEGT. The length of the CDR3 is 11 residues. The V gene lost 6 bases and the J gene lost 5 bases, with 7 bases spanning the gap. In nucleotides, the CDR3 is TGTGCCAGCAGCCACGATTATGGCTACACCTTC. Translating it yields CASSHDYGYTF.

This clonotype was seen more than once but under ten times. The chain joins TRBV20-1 to TRBJ2-5; no clear D gene. Germline CDR1 reads DFQATT; CDR2 reads SNEGSKA (reference sequence). The V and J ends lost 2 bases and 5 bases respectively, with 12 bases between them. There are 13 residues in the CDR3. The CDR3 nucleotides are TGCAGTGCTAGAATGGCCCCGGCGGAGACCCAGTACTTC. This translates into CSARMAPAETQYF.

This clonotype was seen more than once but under ten times. The chain links TRBV12-3 or TRBV12-4 to TRBJ2-3; 13 bases are a match to TRBD2. Trimming removed 4 bases from V and 3 bases from J; junction bases left unmatched: 7. The CDR3 has 17 amino acids. The DNA of the CDR3 is TGTGCCAGCAGTTCGGGTAGACTAGCGGGAGGTACAGATACGCAGTATTTT. The encoded protein is CASSSGRLAGGTDTQYF.

This clonotype was recorded a few times. V usage is TRBV28 and J usage is TRBJ2-4; D perhaps matches TRBD2 (5 bases). Germline loops: CDR1 MDHEN, CDR2 SYDVKM. Trimming pared 1 base from V and 8 bases from J, leaving 21 bases between. The CDR3 runs to 17 residues. Here the CDR3 reads CASSLLGSIGGSDIQYF. The DNA of the CDR3 is TGTGCCAGCAGTTTATTGGGGTCTATCGGAGGTTCGGACATTCAGTACTTC.